This T cell receptor (beta chain) was identified in a study of tumor-infiltrating lymphocytes in primary liver carcinoma. In this sample, this clonotype turned up many times. Co-extraction of both nucleic acids (RNA and DNA) used roughly 18-32 mg of unsorted bulk tissue. Total RNA amounting to 450 to 500 ng was the source from which TCR beta cDNA was made with a constant-region primer. Modified slightly, ARM-PCR produced TCR beta libraries over three nested multiplex PCR rounds. Each CDR3 protein gets one entry after TCRdb re-called the multiplex PCR reads with MiXCR. The profile shows tens of thousands of distinct CDR3 sequences, over 65% of them singletons. Sequencing was done on a sample of liver tumor tissue from sampling region 5. Subset noted: tumor region T5, tumor centre. The TCR was taken from a man in his forties with primary liver carcinoma and hepatitis B virus infection.

DNA for the CDR3: TGTGCCAGCAGTTTATCCAGGGGGTCCTACGAGCAGTACTTC. Protein product: CASSLSRGSYEQYF. This chain uses TRBV12-3 or TRBV12-4 with TRBJ2-7; 7 bases are a match to TRBD1. Losses at the gene ends were 2 bases for V and 1 base for J; bases not matched to a gene: 2. CDR3 length equals 14 residues.